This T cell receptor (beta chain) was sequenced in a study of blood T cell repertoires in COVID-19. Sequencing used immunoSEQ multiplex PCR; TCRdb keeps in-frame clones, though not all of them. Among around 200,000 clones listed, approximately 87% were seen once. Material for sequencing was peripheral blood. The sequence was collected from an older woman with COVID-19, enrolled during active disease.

The CDR3 loop reads CASSHYQGTGTSYEQYF. CDR3 coding DNA: TGCGCCAGCAGCCATTATCAGGGAACCGGGACTAGCTACGAGCAGTACTTC. The chain links TRBV4-3 to TRBJ2-7, with TRBD2 matching over 8 bases. The ends lost 3 bases at V and 3 bases at J; junction bases unmatched: 13. CDR3 length equals 17 residues. Per the germline V gene, CDR1 is LGHNA and CDR2 is YSLEER.